Detailed here is one TCR beta chain. The data were taken from a study of technical replicates of blood from a few donors. Using immunoSEQ multiplex PCR, the repertoire was profiled, and TCRdb retains in-frame clones only, with some absent. The data hold about 60,000 clones, with about 86% observed a single time. The CDR3 is 12 amino acids. Per germline, CDR1 ENHRY and CDR2 SYGVKD. The V end lost 4 bases, the J end lost 3 bases, and 7 bases lay between the germline ends. Sequenced input: PBMCs. The clonotype was recovered from a human donor in good health. Some clones in this sample may be carry-over from other donors' samples. This chain connects TRBV10-3 to TRBJ2-7; D is perhaps TRBD1 (6 bases). The CDR3 loop reads CAISGTVYEQYF. The CDR3 DNA reads as TGTGCCATCAGTGGGACAGTCTACGAGCAGTACTTC.